This TCR beta chain was recorded in a study of T cells in Graves' hyperthyroidism and ophthalmopathy. About the study: The initial diagnosis was the point when peripheral blood was collected, ahead of any treatment.

RNA transcripts were the template for amplifying TCR beta CDR3 regions. TCR CDR3 regions were first amplified by RT-PCR with HTBI primers. TCRdb reanalysed the multiplex PCR reads using MiXCR and keeps one entry per CDR3 protein. The sample contains about 560,000 distinct CDR3 sequences, approximately 15% of which appear only once. This clonotype occurred a few times. No antigen is known for it. Patients showing uncontrolled infection, other autoimmune disease, pregnancy or lactation were ineligible. Isolation of PBMCs was performed on 8.5 to 10 ml fresh peripheral blood. The study, taken as a whole, reports: Most thyroid clonotypes expanded above 0.001 were also detected in blood.

In germline, CDR1 is DFQATT, CDR2 SNEGSKA (reference sequence). The CDR3 consists of 15 residues. The junction had 7 bases not matched to a gene; V was cut back by 5 bases and J by 3 bases. Sequenced sample: blood. V is TRBV20-1 and J is TRBJ2-3; TRBD1 aligns across 11 bases. The TCR was taken from a young woman with Graves' hyperthyroidism. CDR3 in amino acids: CSAGGQGDTTDTQYF. The CDR3 nucleotides read TGCAGTGCTGGGGGACAGGGGGATACTACAGATACGCAGTATTTT.